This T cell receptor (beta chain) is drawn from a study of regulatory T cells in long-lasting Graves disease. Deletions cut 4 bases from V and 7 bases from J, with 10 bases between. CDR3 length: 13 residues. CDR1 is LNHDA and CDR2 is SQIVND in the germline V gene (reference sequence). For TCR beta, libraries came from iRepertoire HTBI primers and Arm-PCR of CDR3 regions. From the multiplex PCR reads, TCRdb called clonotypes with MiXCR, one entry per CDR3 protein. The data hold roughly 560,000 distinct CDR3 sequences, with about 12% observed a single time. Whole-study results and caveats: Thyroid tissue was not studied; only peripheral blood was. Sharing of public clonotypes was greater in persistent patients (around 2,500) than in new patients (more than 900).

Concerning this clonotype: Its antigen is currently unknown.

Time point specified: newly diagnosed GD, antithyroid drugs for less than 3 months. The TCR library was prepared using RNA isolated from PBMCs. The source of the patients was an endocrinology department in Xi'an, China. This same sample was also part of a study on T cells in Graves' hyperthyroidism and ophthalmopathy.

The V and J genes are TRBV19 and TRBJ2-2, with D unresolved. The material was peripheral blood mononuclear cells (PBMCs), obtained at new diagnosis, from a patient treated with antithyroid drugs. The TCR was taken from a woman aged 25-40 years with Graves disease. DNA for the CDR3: TGTGCCAGTAGTACCCCTAGAGGCGGGGAGCTGTTTTTT. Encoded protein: CASSTPRGGELFF.